The 2 T cell receptor beta chains below come from one sample, sequenced in a study of siplizumab effects on memory and regulatory T cells. Assay used: immunoSEQ multiplex PCR; TCRdb lists only in-frame clones, some missing. Of some 100,000 clones in the sample, roughly 94% were seen once. Sequencing was done on a sample of non-Treg CD4+ T cells sorted from blood. The receptors here all came from a human donor in good health.

This sequence joins TRBV9 and TRBJ2-3; 9 bases are shared with TRBD1. This CDR3 has 16 residues. CDR1 is SGDLS, CDR2 YYNGEE, per germline. Germline trimming cut 3 bases from V and 2 bases from J; bases unmatched to any gene: 7. CDR3 sequence reads: CASSARQGEHTDTQYF. CDR3 in DNA: TGTGCCAGCAGCGCCAGACAGGGGGAGCACACAGATACGCAGTATTTT. Full variable domain (rest looked up from reference TRBV9 and TRBJ2-3): DSGVTQTPKHLITATGQRVTLRCSPRSGDLSVYWYQQSLDQGLQFLIQYYNGEERAKGNILERFSAQQFPDLHSELNLSSLELGDSALYFCASSARQGEHTDTQYFGPGTRLTVL.

V is TRBV29-1 and J is TRBJ2-7; no reliable D call. Germline values: CDR1 SQVTM, CDR2 ANQGSEA. Trimming shortened V by 7 bases and J by 0 bases, and 10 bases separated the two germline ends. The CDR3 has 12 residues. Here the CDR3 reads CSATEYSYEQYF. In DNA form, the CDR3 reads TGCAGCGCCACGGAGTACTCCTACGAGCAGTACTTC.